The rows below give T cell receptor beta chains drawn from one sample of a study of T cells after yellow fever vaccination. TCRdb itself ran the 5' RACE reads through MiXCR, one entry per CDR3 protein. The sample lists approximately 300,000 distinct CDR3 sequences, around 10% occurring once. The sequences come from CD4+ T cells sorted from PBMCs, collected 45 days after the yellow fever booster vaccination. All receptors derive from a man aged 18 to 29 who received the YFV17D yellow fever vaccine. Each CDR3 is given with its conserved first and last residue. D genes are given only for firm matches. Where a row states a size, it is once, few, many or the class of an expanded clone; other rows omit it.

clone_size: few
d_call: -
j_call: TRBJ2-3
v_call: TRBV15
cdr3_aa: CATSRMRQDSTDTQYF
cdr3_nt: TGTGCCACCAGCAGAATGAGACAGGATAGCACAGATACGCAGTATTTT

clone_size: few
d_call: -
j_call: TRBJ2-3
v_call: TRBV5-1
cdr3_aa: CASSLASRSTDTQYF
cdr3_nt: TGCGCCAGCAGCTTGGCGTCAAGGAGCACAGATACGCAGTATTTT

clone_size: few
d_call: -
j_call: TRBJ1-5
v_call: TRBV12-3/TRBV12-4
cdr3_aa: CASGKHNGNQPQHF
cdr3_nt: TGTGCCAGCGGCAAGCATAACGGCAATCAGCCCCAGCATTTT

clone_size: -
d_call: -
j_call: TRBJ2-5
v_call: TRBV4-3
cdr3_aa: CASSQGWAQETQYF
cdr3_nt: TGCGCCAGCAGCCAAGGCTGGGCCCAAGAGACCCAGTACTTC

clone_size: -
d_call: -
j_call: TRBJ1-2
v_call: TRBV20-1
cdr3_aa: CSARDREGYGYTF
cdr3_nt: TGCAGTGCTAGAGACAGGGAGGGCTATGGCTACACCTTC

clone_size: -
d_call: -
j_call: TRBJ2-5
v_call: TRBV27
cdr3_aa: CASSAQPQETQYF
cdr3_nt: TGTGCCAGCAGTGCACAGCCCCAAGAGACCCAGTACTTC

clone_size: many
d_call: TRBD2
j_call: TRBJ2-1
v_call: TRBV5-1
cdr3_aa: CASSFPGAGTSGAGVAYNEQFF
cdr3_nt: TGCGCCAGCAGCTTTCCCGGAGCCGGGACTAGCGGGGCAGGAGTCGCCTACAATGAGCAGTTCTTC

clone_size: -
d_call: -
j_call: TRBJ1-5
v_call: TRBV7-2
cdr3_aa: CASSVTRGKSPQHF
cdr3_nt: TGTGCCAGCAGCGTCACCCGAGGCAAGTCTCCCCAGCATTTT

clone_size: many
d_call: TRBD2
j_call: TRBJ2-3
v_call: TRBV4-3
cdr3_aa: CASSPLAGGPTDTQYF
cdr3_nt: TGCGCCAGCAGCCCCCTAGCGGGGGGCCCCACAGATACGCAGTATTTT

clone_size: many
d_call: TRBD1
j_call: TRBJ1-6
v_call: TRBV6-5
cdr3_aa: CASSRDRKTYNSPLHF
cdr3_nt: TGTGCCAGCAGCCGGGACAGAAAAACTTATAATTCACCCCTCCACTTT

clone_size: -
d_call: -
j_call: TRBJ1-5
v_call: TRBV12-3/TRBV12-4
cdr3_aa: CASSLSPDRRNQPQHF
cdr3_nt: TGTGCCAGCAGTTTGAGCCCTGACAGGAGAAATCAGCCCCAGCATTTT

clone_size: many
d_call: -
j_call: TRBJ1-2
v_call: TRBV20-1
cdr3_aa: CSALLDSRAFSGYTF
cdr3_nt: TGCAGTGCGCTATTGGACAGTCGCGCTTTTTCCGGCTACACCTTC

clone_size: -
d_call: TRBD1
j_call: TRBJ1-1
v_call: TRBV7-9
cdr3_aa: CASSTGGGEAFF
cdr3_nt: TGTGCCAGCAGCACAGGGGGGGGTGAAGCTTTCTTT

clone_size: -
d_call: -
j_call: TRBJ1-5
v_call: TRBV7-9
cdr3_aa: CASSLETRSQPQHF
cdr3_nt: TGTGCCAGCAGCTTAGAGACCCGATCTCAGCCCCAGCATTTT

clone_size: few
d_call: -
j_call: TRBJ2-5
v_call: TRBV12-3/TRBV12-4
cdr3_aa: CASSLNVGQETQYF
cdr3_nt: TGTGCCAGCAGTTTAAACGTCGGTCAAGAGACCCAGTACTTC

clone_size: few
d_call: -
j_call: TRBJ1-5
v_call: TRBV19
cdr3_aa: CASSSRDGNQPQHF
cdr3_nt: TGTGCCAGTAGTAGCAGGGACGGCAATCAGCCCCAGCATTTT

clone_size: few
d_call: -
j_call: TRBJ1-1
v_call: TRBV6-5
cdr3_aa: CASSYNRNTEAFF
cdr3_nt: TGTGCCAGCAGTTACAACAGGAACACTGAAGCTTTCTTT

clone_size: few
d_call: TRBD2
j_call: TRBJ2-3
v_call: TRBV29-1
cdr3_aa: CSVSPASGGVADTQYF
cdr3_nt: TGCAGCGTTTCCCCTGCGAGCGGGGGTGTCGCAGATACGCAGTATTTT

clone_size: few
d_call: TRBD1
j_call: TRBJ1-2
v_call: TRBV5-1
cdr3_aa: CASSMTGGYGYTF
cdr3_nt: TGCGCCAGCAGCATGACAGGGGGCTATGGCTACACCTTC

clone_size: few
d_call: TRBD2
j_call: TRBJ2-3
v_call: TRBV20-1
cdr3_aa: CSARVSGGVNTQYF
cdr3_nt: TGCAGTGCTAGGGTTAGCGGGGGGGTGAATACGCAGTATTTT

clone_size: -
d_call: -
j_call: TRBJ1-1
v_call: TRBV19
cdr3_aa: CASLRGVDTEAFF
cdr3_nt: TGTGCCAGTCTCAGGGGAGTAGACACTGAAGCTTTCTTT

clone_size: -
d_call: -
j_call: TRBJ1-1
v_call: TRBV12-3/TRBV12-4
cdr3_aa: CASSPRVVNTEAFF
cdr3_nt: TGTGCCAGCAGTCCCCGGGTAGTGAACACTGAAGCTTTCTTT

clone_size: many
d_call: TRBD1
j_call: TRBJ2-7
v_call: TRBV12-3/TRBV12-4
cdr3_aa: CASSRGQGVSYEQYF
cdr3_nt: TGTGCCAGCAGTAGAGGACAGGGTGTCTCCTACGAGCAGTACTTC

clone_size: -
d_call: TRBD2
j_call: TRBJ2-1
v_call: TRBV6-1
cdr3_aa: CASSDLAGRDEQFF
cdr3_nt: TGTGCCAGCAGTGATCTAGCGGGGAGGGATGAGCAGTTCTTC

clone_size: -
d_call: TRBD1
j_call: TRBJ2-5
v_call: TRBV6-1
cdr3_aa: CASSEAQTGLGETQYF
cdr3_nt: TGTGCCAGCAGTGAAGCCCAGACAGGGCTTGGAGAGACCCAGTACTTC

clone_size: -
d_call: -
j_call: TRBJ2-1
v_call: TRBV6-5
cdr3_aa: CASSFRQASPTKQFF
cdr3_nt: TGTGCCAGCAGCTTTCGACAGGCATCACCGACAAAGCAGTTCTTC

clone_size: few
d_call: -
j_call: TRBJ2-3
v_call: TRBV7-2
cdr3_aa: CASSLLFRDTQYF
cdr3_nt: TGTGCCAGCAGCTTACTTTTCAGGGATACGCAGTATTTT

clone_size: -
d_call: -
j_call: TRBJ2-2
v_call: TRBV5-1
cdr3_aa: CASRSGTYTGELFF
cdr3_nt: TGCGCCAGCAGGTCCGGGACCTACACCGGGGAGCTGTTTTTT

clone_size: -
d_call: -
j_call: TRBJ1-1
v_call: TRBV5-4
cdr3_aa: CASSLVSGNTEAFF
cdr3_nt: TGTGCCAGCAGCTTGGTGAGCGGGAACACTGAAGCTTTCTTT

clone_size: few
d_call: -
j_call: TRBJ1-2
v_call: TRBV15
cdr3_aa: CATSRERVGEMVGYTF
cdr3_nt: TGTGCCACCAGCAGAGAGAGGGTTGGGGAAATGGTGGGCTACACCTTC

clone_size: -
d_call: -
j_call: TRBJ2-2
v_call: TRBV6-5
cdr3_aa: CASSYSRGAELFF
cdr3_nt: TGTGCCAGCAGTTACTCTCGGGGCGCGGAGCTGTTTTTT

clone_size: many
d_call: TRBD2
j_call: TRBJ2-3
v_call: TRBV5-4
cdr3_aa: CASSSGTSGGDTQYF
cdr3_nt: TGCGCCAGCAGCTCGGGGACTAGCGGGGGGGATACGCAGTATTTT

clone_size: few
d_call: -
j_call: TRBJ2-3
v_call: TRBV7-6
cdr3_aa: CASKEGASTDTQYF
cdr3_nt: TGTGCCAGCAAGGAGGGCGCGAGCACAGATACGCAGTATTTT

clone_size: many
d_call: -
j_call: TRBJ1-4
v_call: TRBV12-3/TRBV12-4
cdr3_aa: CASSLGGASRKLFF
cdr3_nt: TGTGCCAGCAGTTTGGGGGGCGCTTCCCGAAAACTGTTTTTT

clone_size: -
d_call: -
j_call: TRBJ2-1
v_call: TRBV7-2
cdr3_aa: CASSLEAEGREQFF
cdr3_nt: TGTGCCAGCAGCTTAGAAGCGGAAGGACGGGAGCAGTTCTTC

clone_size: many
d_call: -
j_call: TRBJ2-3
v_call: TRBV5-1
cdr3_aa: CASTPAAWGTDTQYF
cdr3_nt: TGCGCCAGCACCCCGGCCGCCTGGGGTACAGATACGCAGTATTTT

clone_size: -
d_call: TRBD2
j_call: TRBJ2-3
v_call: TRBV11-2
cdr3_aa: CASSHWRGDRDTQYF
cdr3_nt: TGTGCCAGCAGCCATTGGCGGGGGGACCGAGATACGCAGTATTTT

clone_size: many
d_call: TRBD2
j_call: TRBJ2-4
v_call: TRBV4-2
cdr3_aa: CASSLGLAGGAKNIQYF
cdr3_nt: TGTGCCAGCAGCCTTGGACTAGCGGGGGGGGCGAAAAACATTCAGTACTTC

clone_size: -
d_call: -
j_call: TRBJ1-4
v_call: TRBV27
cdr3_aa: CASIFQPRPVGKLFF
cdr3_nt: TGTGCCAGCATTTTCCAGCCCCGGCCAGTTGGAAAACTGTTTTTT

clone_size: many
d_call: TRBD2
j_call: TRBJ2-1
v_call: TRBV5-1
cdr3_aa: CASSFGGGAHNEQFF
cdr3_nt: TGCGCCAGCAGCTTCGGCGGGGGGGCCCACAATGAGCAGTTCTTC

clone_size: -
d_call: -
j_call: TRBJ1-2
v_call: TRBV12-3/TRBV12-4
cdr3_aa: CASRNLGGGYTF
cdr3_nt: TGTGCCAGCAGGAACCTCGGGGGCGGCTACACCTTC

clone_size: few
d_call: -
j_call: TRBJ2-2
v_call: TRBV15
cdr3_aa: CATDKSNTGELFF
cdr3_nt: TGTGCCACCGATAAGTCGAACACCGGGGAGCTGTTTTTT

clone_size: few
d_call: TRBD1
j_call: TRBJ2-2
v_call: TRBV11-2
cdr3_aa: CASSWGAGQEAGELFF
cdr3_nt: TGTGCCAGCAGCTGGGGTGCAGGACAGGAGGCCGGGGAGCTGTTTTTT